The next 11 T cell receptor beta chains were all read from a single sample in a study of CD8 T cells in ankylosing spondylitis. TCRdb fed the 5' RACE reads into MiXCR, producing one record per CDR3 protein. The sample yields some 350,000 distinct CDR3 sequences, about 15% seen once. The material sequenced was blood, either unsorted or a sorted T cell fraction (not recorded which). These receptors all come from a male donor with ankylosing spondylitis or in good health (not recorded which).

Ten or more counts support this clonotype. V is TRBV4-1 and J is TRBJ2-5; D ambiguous. The CDR3 length is 17 residues. Germline V CDR1 and CDR2: MGHRA, YSYEKL. V was cut by 1 base and J by 4 bases, with 19 bases left in between. This CDR3 reads CASSQVDLGLVLETQYF. CDR3 nucleotide sequence: TGCGCCAGCAGCCAAGTGGACCTTGGATTAGTGTTAGAGACCCAGTACTTC.

The CDR3 sequence is CASSPPGPRIGELFF. The CDR3 region has the DNA TGTGCCAGCTCACCACCCGGCCCTAGGATCGGGGAGCTGTTTTTT. The rearrangement links TRBV18 to TRBJ2-2; no reliable D call. The V end was cut by 0 bases, the J end by 7 bases, with 12 bases between. The CDR3 spans 15 residues. CDR1 is KGHSH, CDR2 LQKENI, per germline.

This clonotype was seen a handful of times. DNA of the CDR3: TGCGCCAGCAGTGACCCGCCCGGGACTAGCGGAAGCCTGGGTGAGCAGTTCTTC. Its translation: CASSDPPGTSGSLGEQFF. This rearrangement joins TRBV10-1 to TRBJ2-1; 11 bases are shared with TRBD2. V was clipped by 3 bases and J by 9 bases; unmatched bases: 16. The CDR3 extends over 18 amino acids. CDR1 WNHNN and CDR2 SYGVQD come from the germline V gene (reference sequence).

This clonotype was recorded a few times. V usage is TRBV12-3 or TRBV12-4 and J usage is TRBJ2-1, with TRBD2 as a possible D gene (6 bases). Trimming pared 6 bases from V and 6 bases from J, leaving 21 bases between. This CDR3 spans 16 amino acids. CDR3 sequence: CASSPSGEKAANEQFF. The CDR3 region has the DNA TGTGCCAGCAGCCCCTCGGGGGAAAAAGCGGCCAATGAGCAGTTCTTC.

CDR3 nucleotides: TGCGCCAGCAGCCCTATCGGACAGGGAGAGACCCAGTACTTC. This translates into CASSPIGQGETQYF. V gene TRBV5-1 combines with J gene TRBJ2-5; 8 bases line up with TRBD1. V shed 4 bases, J shed 4 bases, and the junction held 6 bases outside the gene matches. This CDR3 spans 14 amino acids. Germline values: CDR1 SGHRS, CDR2 YFSETQ.

The J gene is TRBJ2-7, the V gene TRBV6-1; D call uncertain. Germline assignment: CDR1 MNHNS and CDR2 SASEGT. Trimming pared 6 bases from V and 6 bases from J, leaving 21 bases between. CDR3 length equals 15 residues. The CDR3 nucleotides read TGTGCCAGCAGCGCCCACCGGAAGACTGTTGGCGAGCAGTACTTC. This gives the protein CASSAHRKTVGEQYF.

This chain joins TRBV5-6 and TRBJ1-2; D is uncertain. The V gene's germline CDR1 is SGHDT and CDR2 YYEEEE. The V and J ends lost 4 bases and 2 bases respectively, with 21 bases between them. This CDR3 comprises 17 residues. DNA of the CDR3: TGTGCCAGCAGCCTAGTGTCGAGGGTCCGCTTAAACTATGGCTACACCTTC. This codes for CASSLVSRVRLNYGYTF.

At least ten counts were recorded for this clonotype. V gene TRBV6-1 combines with J gene TRBJ2-1; perhaps TRBD2 as D (6 bases). Germline V gives CDR1 MNHNS, CDR2 SASEGT. The CDR3 extends over 16 amino acids. Trimming removed 1 base at V and 9 bases at J, with 19 bases between. The CDR3, as DNA: TGTGCCAGCAGTGAAGGCGGGGAAGGGGTATTGCGTGAGCAGTTCTTC. Translation: CASSEGGEGVLREQFF.

This rearrangement joins TRBV3-1 to TRBJ2-7, with a tentative D call TRBD1 (7 bases). This CDR3 contains 15 residues. The germline gives CDR1 LGHDT, CDR2 YNNKEL (reference sequence). With 0 bases removed from V and 5 bases from J, the gap between germline ends came to 14 bases. The CDR3 DNA sequence: TGTGCCAGCAGCCAAGACGGAGGGGGCAGGAACGAGCAGTACTTC. Encoded protein: CASSQDGGGRNEQYF.

The genes are TRBV6-2 or TRBV6-3 and TRBJ2-7, with 8 bases fitting TRBD1. V was clipped by 6 bases and J by 4 bases; unmatched bases: 8. Germline CDR1 is MNHEY and CDR2 is SVGEGT. There are 14 residues in the CDR3. The CDR3 loop is CASRYRDRLYEQYF. The CDR3 DNA follows: TGTGCCAGCAGATACCGGGACAGGCTATACGAGCAGTACTTC.

This clonotype was recorded a few times. The chain combines TRBV7-9 with TRBJ2-3; D unresolved. Germline lookup yields CDR1 SEHNR and CDR2 FQNEAQ (reference sequence). This CDR3 is built from 12 residues. V was shortened by 6 bases and J by 2 bases, with 6 bases between the two germline ends. In nucleotides, the CDR3 is TGTGCCAGCAGTACTACCACAGATACGCAGTATTTT. It yields the protein CASSTTTDTQYF. The full variable domain, with the rest looked up from reference TRBV7-9 and TRBJ2-3, is DTGVSQNPRHKITKRGQNVTFRCDPISEHNRLYWYRQTLGQGPEFLTYFQNEAQLEKSRLLSDRFSAERPKGSFSTLEIQRTEQGDSAMYLCASSTTTDTQYFGPGTRLTVL.